This T cell receptor beta chain emerged from a study of OX40 agonist ivuxolimab in advanced cancers. Study summary: About 42% of patients had received prior checkpoint inhibitor therapy.

The repertoire was sequenced with immunoSEQ multiplex PCR; TCRdb's copy has only in-frame clones and lacks some. Of 55,000 to 60,000 clones in the sample, about four fifths were seen once. The specimen was CD4+ or CD8+ T cells sorted from blood, collected in a trial of the OX40 agonist ivuxolimab. This TCR was recovered from an adult with an advanced solid tumor such as melanoma, head and neck, liver or kidney cancer.

CDR3 coding DNA: TGTGCCAGCAACTCGGGACAGGGTTTAGACGAGCAGTACTTC. Protein: CASNSGQGLDEQYF. The chain is built from TRBV7-9 and TRBJ2-7; 9 positions match TRBD1. Germline V gives CDR1 SEHNR, CDR2 FQNEAQ (reference sequence). The V segment lost 7 bases and the J segment 5 bases; nucleotides outside the gene matches: 9. The CDR3 covers 14 residues.